A selection of T cell receptor beta chains follows, all from one sample in a study of T cell clonotyping in hematopoietic cell transplantation. Profiling relied on immunoSEQ multiplex PCR, and the TCRdb table lists in-frame clones only, not all of them. The table lists some 5,500 clones, around three quarters of them singletons. The material was peripheral blood mononuclear cells, obtained 30 days after allogeneic stem cell transplant. Source of these receptors: a male patient in his sixties who had an allogeneic stem cell transplant from an unrelated donor, so the T cells may come from the graft donor. Some clones in this sample may be carry-over from other donors' samples. Each CDR3 is given with its conserved first and last residue. The D gene is left open where the match is weak. Clone size is shown for a subset of rows, as once, few, many or a class of expanded clone.

CDR3 length,D gene,V gene,clone size,J gene,CDR3 protein,CDR3 DNA
15,TRBD1,TRBV19,-,TRBJ1-5,CASTPSTGSNQPQHF,TGTGCCAGTACCCCTTCGACAGGGAGCAATCAGCCCCAGCATTTT
14,-,TRBV19,-,TRBJ2-2,CARTGKGVTGELFF,TGTGCCAGAACAGGGAAGGGGGTCACCGGGGAGCTGTTTTTT
17,-,TRBV7-3,-,TRBJ2-2,CASSLTAAGTFTGELFF,TGTGCCAGCAGCTTAACCGCGGCTGGGACCTTCACCGGGGAGCTGTTTTTT
13,-,TRBV28,-,TRBJ1-2,CAGGEGPSYGYTF,TGTGCCGGGGGGGAGGGGCCAAGCTATGGCTACACCTTC
16,TRBD2,TRBV9,few,TRBJ2-1,CASSVGGLAGVDEQFF,TGTGCCAGCAGCGTAGGGGGACTAGCGGGGGTGGATGAGCAGTTCTTC
16,-,TRBV18,-,TRBJ1-2,CASSPVGTATNYGYTF,TGTGCCAGCTCACCCGTAGGGACCGCCACTAACTATGGCTACACCTTC
16,-,TRBV11-3,-,TRBJ2-2,CASSLGGSANTGELFF,TGTGCCAGCAGCTTAGGGGGGTCCGCGAACACCGGGGAGCTGTTTTTT
11,-,TRBV14,-,TRBJ1-2,CASSLNYGYTF,TGTGCCAGCAGTCTAAACTATGGCTACACCTTC
15,TRBD1,TRBV6-1,-,TRBJ2-5,CASSGTGQYQETQYF,TGTGCCAGCAGTGGGACAGGCCAGTACCAAGAGACCCAGTACTTC
15,-,TRBV11-2,-,TRBJ1-1,CASAGGLGGNTEAFF,TGTGCCAGCGCGGGCGGCCTGGGGGGGAACACTGAAGCTTTCTTT
16,-,TRBV9,once,TRBJ2-2,CASSVDGGGNTGELFF,TGTGCCAGCAGCGTAGACGGGGGAGGAAACACCGGGGAGCTGTTTTTT
12,-,TRBV7-9,-,TRBJ1-6,CASSAGTSPLHF,TGTGCCAGCAGCGCGGGGACTTCACCCCTCCACTTT
17,TRBD1,TRBV4-1,-,TRBJ2-2,CASSQEGDRELTGELFF,TGCGCCAGCAGCCAAGAAGGGGACAGGGAGTTGACCGGGGAGCTGTTTTTT
14,TRBD1,TRBV4-3,once,TRBJ2-7,CASSQKTGGTEQYF,TGCGCCAGCAGCCAAAAGACAGGGGGGACCGAGCAGTACTTC
12,-,TRBV27,once,TRBJ2-2,CASSLNGGELFF,TGTGCCAGCAGTTTAAACGGCGGGGAGCTGTTTTTT
13,-,TRBV5-4,-,TRBJ2-7,CASSFVGQTGQYF,TGTGCCAGCAGCTTTGTGGGACAAACGGGGCAGTACTTC
15,TRBD1,TRBV18,-,TRBJ1-2,CASSPSGTGLYGYTF,TGTGCCAGCTCACCTTCAGGGACAGGGCTCTATGGCTACACCTTC
14,-,TRBV25-1,once,TRBJ2-2,CASSDSELAGELFF,TGTGCCAGCAGTGACTCGGAGTTAGCCGGGGAGCTGTTTTTT
14,TRBD1,TRBV7-2,-,TRBJ2-2,CASSRQGDTGELFF,TGTGCCAGCAGCAGACAGGGGGACACCGGGGAGCTGTTTTTT
16,TRBD1,TRBV27,-,TRBJ2-7,CASSSGRTGVSYEQYF,TGTGCCAGCAGTTCCGGCAGGACAGGGGTCTCCTACGAGCAGTACTTC
15,-,TRBV6-5,-,TRBJ1-2,CASSPPGSDFYGYTF,TGTGCCAGCAGTCCACCCGGATCAGATTTCTATGGCTACACCTTC
13,-,TRBV19,-,TRBJ1-2,CASSIQLKEGYTF,TGTGCCAGTAGTATTCAGCTGAAGGAGGGCTACACCTTC
16,TRBD1,TRBV9,few,TRBJ2-5,CASSVGDRGEKETQYF,TGTGCCAGCAGCGTAGGGGACAGGGGCGAGAAGGAGACCCAGTACTTC
16,-,TRBV4-1,hyperexpanded,TRBJ2-2,CASRLSPGASTGELFF,TGCGCCAGCAGGCTCAGCCCGGGGGCCAGCACCGGGGAGCTGTTTTTT
12,-,TRBV10-1,-,TRBJ2-2,CASGINTGELFF,TGCGCCAGCGGGATCAACACCGGGGAGCTGTTTTTT
16,-,TRBV14,-,TRBJ1-1,CASSQGGMFSRDPAFF,TGTGCCAGCAGCCAAGGGGGCATGTTTAGCAGGGACCCAGCTTTCTTT
12,-,TRBV7-9,medium-sized,TRBJ2-1,CAILKPDNEQFF,TGTGCCATCCTTAAGCCGGACAATGAGCAGTTCTTC
15,-,TRBV7-9,once,TRBJ1-2,CASSLVGDPNYGYTF,TGTGCCAGCAGCTTAGTCGGGGACCCTAACTATGGCTACACCTTC
13,-,TRBV6-5,-,TRBJ1-1,CASSYYGRTEAFF,TGTGCCAGCAGTTACTACGGCCGCACTGAAGCTTTCTTT
15,-,TRBV6-5,-,TRBJ1-6,CASSYGGSRNSPLHF,TGTGCCAGCAGTTACGGTGGCAGCAGAAATTCACCCCTCCACTTT
15,-,TRBV11-2,few,TRBJ2-7,CASSPRGTETYEQYF,TGTGCCAGCAGCCCCCGCGGGACGGAGACTTACGAGCAGTACTTC
10,-,TRBV20-1,-,TRBJ2-1,CSASVREQFF,TGCAGTGCTAGTGTCCGCGAGCAGTTCTTC
19,-,TRBV2,-,TRBJ2-2,CASREPMGHRMRRTGELFF,TGTGCCAGCAGGGAACCTATGGGACACCGAATGCGTCGGACCGGGGAGCTGTTTTTT
15,TRBD1,TRBV25-1,few,TRBJ1-2,CASSGRDSSDYGYTF,TGTGCCAGCAGTGGGAGGGACAGTTCGGACTATGGCTACACCTTC
13,-,TRBV30,-,TRBJ1-1,CAWSPGVGTEAFF,TGTGCCTGGAGTCCAGGGGTGGGCACTGAAGCTTTCTTT